This T cell receptor (beta chain) was recorded in a study of chemoradiotherapy in HPV16-positive cancers. Sequenced by immunoSEQ multiplex PCR; TCRdb stores in-frame clones only, minus some. The sample contains over 7,000 clones, around 85% of which appear only once. Between the trimmed V and J ends, which lost 10 bases and 4 bases, there was a span of 17 bases. Germline CDR1 is SGHVS and CDR2 is FQNEAQ. The CDR3 loop spans 14 amino acids. The chain links TRBV7-8 to TRBJ2-4, with D perhaps assigned TRBD1 or TRBD2 (6 bases each). The sample consisted of blood, taken from a patient who underwent chemoradiotherapy. This receptor was identified in a human donor with HPV-associated anogenital cancer. For the CDR3, the DNA is TGTGCCACCCGGATGGGGGGCCTAAAAAACATTCAGTACTTC. Encoded protein: CATRMGGLKNIQYF.